This T cell receptor beta chain was sequenced during a study of T cell responses to AZD1222 COVID-19 vaccine. Broader study findings: Females made up more of the donors, who were largely white British, and clonal diversity may have come out too low. Nearly half of spike-specific TCRs reportedly target unmutated variant regions. Without day 14 samples, only post-peak T cell repertoires were studied.

As to this clone: Its antigen is undetermined.

Pooling of second doses given at about 4 or about 12 weeks was done. The germline V gene encodes CDR1 LNHDA and CDR2 SQIVND (reference sequence). The V segment lost 3 bases and the J segment 2 bases; nucleotides outside the gene matches: 3. The CDR3 sequence is 14 residues long. Only in-frame clones appear in the TCRdb table, and some are missing; sequencing was by immunoSEQ multiplex PCR. In the table there are around 65,000 clones, around 85% of which are singletons. The clonotype comes from an adult who received the AZD1222 COVID-19 vaccine. Sequences were derived from peripheral blood, sampled 28 days after the second AZD1222 dose. This chain uses TRBV19 with TRBJ2-5; 7 bases fit TRBD1. CDR3 in DNA: TGTGCCAGTAGTATTGACAGGGTTCAAGAGACCCAGTACTTC. As protein: CASSIDRVQETQYF.